The 17 T cell receptor beta chains in this list originate from one sample, sequenced in a study of blood T cell repertoires in COVID-19. Here immunoSEQ multiplex PCR was the method, and the copy in TCRdb shows in-frame clones only, minus some. The sample lists 75,000 to 100,000 clones, over 65% occurring once. Sequencing was performed on peripheral blood. The receptors derive from a human donor in a cohort sampled during active COVID-19.

The chain joins TRBV7-8 to TRBJ2-5; D may be TRBD1 (6 bases). V dropped 4 bases and J dropped 0 bases, with 6 bases sitting between them. In germline, CDR1 is SGHVS, CDR2 FQNEAQ. CDR3 length: 13 amino acids. The CDR3 here is CASSWTDQETQYF. For the CDR3, the DNA is TGTGCCAGCAGCTGGACAGACCAAGAGACCCAGTACTTC.

The V and J genes are TRBV2 and TRBJ1-5; D is possibly TRBD1 (5 bases). Per germline, CDR1 SNHLY and CDR2 FYNNEI. The CDR3 length is 15 residues. V was cut by 4 bases and J by 6 bases, with 16 bases left in between. CDR3 in amino acids: CASSGGGISGQPQHF. The CDR3 bases are TGTGCCAGCAGTGGTGGGGGGATCTCAGGTCAGCCCCAGCATTTT.

The chain combines TRBV3-1 (or the pseudogene TRBV3-2) with TRBJ1-6, with D possibly matching TRBD1 (6 bases). CDR1 LGHDT and CDR2 YNNKEL come from the germline V gene (reference sequence). The length of the CDR3 is 14 residues. Trimming shortened V by 2 bases and J by 5 bases, and 7 bases separated the two germline ends. Written as DNA, the CDR3 is TGTGCCAGCAGCCAACAGGGGCATAATTCACCCCTCCACTTT. This translates into CASSQQGHNSPLHF.

This chain links TRBV30 with TRBJ2-3; 8 bases are shared with TRBD1. Germline CDR1 and CDR2: GTSNPN and SVGIG (reference sequence). The CDR3 consists of 14 residues. V was pared by 4 bases and J by 8 bases, with 11 bases of the junction left unmatched. CDR3 in DNA: TGTGCCTGGACCCTTGGACAGGGTTTAGGTACGCAGTATTTT. It encodes CAWTLGQGLGTQYF. The complete variable domain, with remaining parts taken from reference TRBV30 and TRBJ2-3, reads SQTIHQWPATLVQPVGSPLSLECTVEGTSNPNLYWYRQAAGRGLQLLFYSVGIGQISSEVPQNLSASRPQDRQFILSSKKLLLSDSGFYLCAWTLGQGLGTQYFGPGTRLTVL.

This CDR3 reads CASSQRHRAADSPLHF. CDR3 DNA sequence: TGTGCCAGCAGCCAACGGCACAGGGCCGCGGATTCACCCCTCCACTTT. The chain joins TRBV4-2 to TRBJ1-6; D might be TRBD1 (6 bases). The CDR3 sequence is 16 residues long. The germline V gene has CDR1 LGHNA and CDR2 YNFKEQ. Deletions cut 2 bases from V and 8 bases from J, with 16 bases between.

The gene calls are TRBV19 and TRBJ1-2, with D unclear. CDR3 length: 16 residues. CDR1 and CDR2 (germline): LNHDA, SQIVND (reference sequence). The V and J ends lost 3 bases and 4 bases respectively, with 18 bases between them. CDR3 nucleotide sequence: TGTGCCAGTAGTATTTCACACAACCCGAAGTTCTATGGCTACACCTTC. As protein: CASSISHNPKFYGYTF. Supplemented by reference TRBV19 and TRBJ1-2, the full variable domain reads DGGITQSPKYLFRKEGQNVTLSCEQNLNHDAMYWYRQDPGQGLRLIYYSQIVNDFQKGDIAEGYSVSREKKESFPLTVTSAQKNPTAFYLCASSISHNPKFYGYTFGSGTRLTVV.

This sequence joins TRBV15 and TRBJ1-1; D unresolved. The CDR3 runs to 14 residues. CDR1 and CDR2 from the germline V gene are LNHNV and YYDKDF (reference sequence). The V and J ends lost 5 bases and 5 bases respectively, with 15 bases between them. The CDR3: CATSPRLGGTEAFF. DNA of the CDR3: TGTGCCACCAGCCCACGGCTAGGAGGAACTGAAGCTTTCTTT.

This clone showed up just once. The chain links TRBV12-5 to TRBJ1-1, with TRBD1 as a possible D gene (5 bases). V was clipped by 0 bases and J by 4 bases, with 12 bases between them. CDR1 and CDR2 (germline): LGHNT, FRNRAP. The CDR3 length is 15 residues. For the CDR3, the DNA is TGTGCTAGTGGTTTGGTACGGCCAGGGCGCACTGAAGCTTTCTTT. It translates to CASGLVRPGRTEAFF. The full variable domain, completed using reference TRBV12-5 and TRBJ1-1, is DARVTQTPRHKVTEMGQEVTMRCQPILGHNTVFWYRQTMMQGLELLAYFRNRAPLDDSGMPKDRFSAEMPDATLATLKIQPSEPRDSAVYFCASGLVRPGRTEAFFGQGTRLTVV.

This clone was recorded only once. This chain joins TRBV2 and TRBJ1-3; D is perhaps TRBD1 (5 bases). The CDR3 covers 15 residues. V was clipped by 2 bases and J by 4 bases, with 12 bases between them. Germline V lookup: CDR1 SNHLY, CDR2 FYNNEI. The CDR3 DNA is TGTGCCAGCAGTGAAAGGGCAGGGCACGGAAACACCATATATTTT. This sequence encodes CASSERAGHGNTIYF.

The rearrangement uses TRBV29-1 and TRBJ1-1, with 8 bases identical to TRBD1. This CDR3 has 13 residues. CDR1 is SQVTM, CDR2 ANQGSEA, per germline. Trimming at V came to 6 bases and at J to 0 bases, leaving 3 bases not matched to a gene. CDR3 sequence reads: CSVRTGMNTEAFF. DNA for the CDR3: TGCAGCGTCCGGACAGGGATGAACACTGAAGCTTTCTTT.

The chain uses TRBV7-3 and TRBJ1-6; no clear D gene. This CDR3 contains 13 residues. Per the germline V gene, CDR1 is SGHTA and CDR2 is FQGTGA. The V end was cut by 5 bases, the J end by 11 bases, with 13 bases between. The CDR3: CASSPSAGTPLHF. As DNA, the CDR3 is TGTGCCAGCAGCCCTTCCGCGGGTACACCCCTCCACTTT.

The chain is built from TRBV4-3 and TRBJ2-5; TRBD2 matches 8 bases. V lost 4 bases, J lost 1 base, and 11 bases stayed unmatched. This CDR3 region has 17 residues. Germline CDR1 is LGHNA and CDR2 is YSLEER. DNA for the CDR3: TGCGCCAGCAGCCGAGGACCCGGGGGGGGGATCCAAGAGACCCAGTACTTC. Protein sequence: CASSRGPGGGIQETQYF.

The chain joins TRBV28 to TRBJ2-4; possible D gene TRBD1, 5 bases. V lost 3 bases and J lost 8, with 11 bases in between. This CDR3 region has 13 residues. The V gene's germline CDR1 is MDHEN and CDR2 SYDVKM. The CDR3 protein is CASSFGRRDIQYF. The CDR3 nucleotides read TGTGCCAGCAGTTTTGGACGCAGGGACATTCAGTACTTC.

The chain links TRBV7-8 to TRBJ2-6; 7 bases line up with TRBD1. The germline gives CDR1 SGHVS, CDR2 FQNEAQ. This CDR3 spans 15 amino acids. V gave up 5 bases and J gave up 2 bases; unmatched junction bases: 3. The CDR3 protein is CASSGRGTGANVLTF. In DNA form, the CDR3 reads TGTGCCAGCAGCGGCAGGGGGACTGGGGCCAACGTCCTGACTTTC.

The chain recombines TRBV28 with TRBJ1-5; a possible D gene is TRBD1 (5 bases). The germline V and J ends were trimmed by 5 bases and 11 bases, with 19 bases remaining between them. The CDR3 runs 14 residues. Germline V CDR1 and CDR2: MDHEN, SYDVKM. CDR3 in DNA: TGTGCCAGCAGTGCTGCAGGGCTCCGGGGGGCCCAGCATTTT. It codes for CASSAAGLRGAQHF.

CDR3 nucleotides: TGCGCCAGCAGCTTACGAACCGTCGGGGAAAAACTGTTTTTT. Translating gives CASSLRTVGEKLFF. The V call is TRBV5-1, the J call TRBJ1-4; D is uncertain. Germline loops: CDR1 SGHRS, CDR2 YFSETQ. The CDR3 totals 14 residues. V lost 2 bases, J lost 8 bases, and 13 bases lay in between.

This clone was detected once. This chain uses TRBV4-1 with TRBJ2-7; the D gene is possibly TRBD1 (6 bases). V was pared by 2 bases and J by 3 bases, with 14 bases between. CDR1 and CDR2 from the germline V gene are MGHRA and YSYEKL. The CDR3 length is 15 residues. The CDR3, as DNA: TGCGCCAGCAGCCAACTCGACAGGTTTTTCTACGAGCAGTACTTC. This gives the protein CASSQLDRFFYEQYF.